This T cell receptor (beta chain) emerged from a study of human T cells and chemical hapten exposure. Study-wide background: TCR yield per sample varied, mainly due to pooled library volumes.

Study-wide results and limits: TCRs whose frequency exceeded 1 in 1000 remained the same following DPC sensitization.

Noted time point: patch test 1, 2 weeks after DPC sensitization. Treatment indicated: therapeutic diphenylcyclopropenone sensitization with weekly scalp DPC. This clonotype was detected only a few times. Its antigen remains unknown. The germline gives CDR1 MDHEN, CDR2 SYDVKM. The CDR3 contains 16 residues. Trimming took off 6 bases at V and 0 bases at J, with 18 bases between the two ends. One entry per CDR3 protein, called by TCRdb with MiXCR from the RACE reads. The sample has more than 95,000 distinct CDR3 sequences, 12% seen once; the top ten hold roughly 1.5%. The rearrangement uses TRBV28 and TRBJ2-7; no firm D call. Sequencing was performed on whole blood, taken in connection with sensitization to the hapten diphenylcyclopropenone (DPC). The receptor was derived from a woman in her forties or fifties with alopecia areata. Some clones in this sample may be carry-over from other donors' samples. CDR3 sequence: CASSPPRSRSSYEQYF. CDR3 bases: TGTGCCAGCAGCCCTCCAAGGAGCCGGAGCTCCTACGAGCAGTACTTC.